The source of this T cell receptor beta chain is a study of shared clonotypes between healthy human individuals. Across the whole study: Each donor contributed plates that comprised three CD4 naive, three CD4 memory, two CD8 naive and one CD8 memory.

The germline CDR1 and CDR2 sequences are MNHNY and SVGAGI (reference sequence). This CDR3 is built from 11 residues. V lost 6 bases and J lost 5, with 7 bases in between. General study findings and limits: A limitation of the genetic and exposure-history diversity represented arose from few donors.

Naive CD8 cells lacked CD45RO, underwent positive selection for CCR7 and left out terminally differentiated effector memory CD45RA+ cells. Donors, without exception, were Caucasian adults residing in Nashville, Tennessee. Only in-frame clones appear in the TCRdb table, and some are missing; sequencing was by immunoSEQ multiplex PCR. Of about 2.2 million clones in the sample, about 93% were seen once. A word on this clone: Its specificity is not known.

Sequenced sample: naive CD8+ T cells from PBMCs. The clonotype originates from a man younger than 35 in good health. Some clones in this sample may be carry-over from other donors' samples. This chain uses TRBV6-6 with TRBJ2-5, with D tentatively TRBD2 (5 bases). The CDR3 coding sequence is TGTGCCAGCAGCCCTAGCGAGACCCAGTACTTC. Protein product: CASSPSETQYF.